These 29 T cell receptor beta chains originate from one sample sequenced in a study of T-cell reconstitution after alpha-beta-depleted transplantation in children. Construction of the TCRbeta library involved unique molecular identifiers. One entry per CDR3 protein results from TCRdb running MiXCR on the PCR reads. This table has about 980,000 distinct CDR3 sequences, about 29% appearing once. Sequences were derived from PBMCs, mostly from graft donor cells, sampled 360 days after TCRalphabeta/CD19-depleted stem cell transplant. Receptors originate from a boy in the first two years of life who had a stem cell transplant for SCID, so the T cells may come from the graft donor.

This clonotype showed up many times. CDR3 in DNA: TGTGCCACCAGTGATCGACGGTTCAATGAGCAGTTCTTC. Amino acids: CATSDRRFNEQFF. V gene TRBV24-1 combines with J gene TRBJ2-1, with unresolved D. The germline V gene has CDR1 KGHDR and CDR2 SFDVKD. V shed 3 bases and J shed 6 bases, with 8 bases lying between them. CDR3 length: 13 amino acids.

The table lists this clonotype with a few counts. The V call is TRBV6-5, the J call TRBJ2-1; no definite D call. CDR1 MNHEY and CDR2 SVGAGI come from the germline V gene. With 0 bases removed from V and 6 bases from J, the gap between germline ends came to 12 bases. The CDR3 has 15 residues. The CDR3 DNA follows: TGTGCCAGCAGTTACTCCCTCGCCTGGGGCAATGAGCAGTTCTTC. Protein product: CASSYSLAWGNEQFF.

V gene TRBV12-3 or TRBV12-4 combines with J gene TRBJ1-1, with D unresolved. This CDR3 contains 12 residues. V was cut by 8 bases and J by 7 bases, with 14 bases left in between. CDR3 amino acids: CASSRTYNEAFF. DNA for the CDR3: TGTGCCAGCTCCAGGACGTACAATGAAGCTTTCTTT.

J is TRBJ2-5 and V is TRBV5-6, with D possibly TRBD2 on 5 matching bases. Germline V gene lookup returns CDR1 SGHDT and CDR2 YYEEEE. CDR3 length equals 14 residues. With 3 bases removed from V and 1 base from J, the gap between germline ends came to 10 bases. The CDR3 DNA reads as TGTGCCAGCAGCTCCTTAGCGCTCCAAGAGACCCAGTACTTC. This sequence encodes CASSSLALQETQYF.

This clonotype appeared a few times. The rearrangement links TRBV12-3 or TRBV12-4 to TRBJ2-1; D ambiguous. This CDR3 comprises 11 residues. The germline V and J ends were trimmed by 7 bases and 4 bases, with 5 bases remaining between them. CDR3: CASTKYNEQFF. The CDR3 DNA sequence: TGTGCCAGCACCAAATACAATGAGCAGTTCTTC.

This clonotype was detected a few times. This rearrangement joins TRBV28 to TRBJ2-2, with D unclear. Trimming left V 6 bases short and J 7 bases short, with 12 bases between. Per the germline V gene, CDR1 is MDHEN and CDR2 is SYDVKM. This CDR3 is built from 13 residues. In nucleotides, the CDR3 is TGTGCCAGCAGCCTCCGGGTGGTCGGGGAGCTGTTTTTT. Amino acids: CASSLRVVGELFF.

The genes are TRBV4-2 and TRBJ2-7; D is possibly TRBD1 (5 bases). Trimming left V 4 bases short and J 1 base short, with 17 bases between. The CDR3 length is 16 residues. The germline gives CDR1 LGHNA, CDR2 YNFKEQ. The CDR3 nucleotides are TGTGCCAGCAGCCCCGGACGTAGACAGATATCCTACGAGCAGTACTTC. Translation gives CASSPGRRQISYEQYF.

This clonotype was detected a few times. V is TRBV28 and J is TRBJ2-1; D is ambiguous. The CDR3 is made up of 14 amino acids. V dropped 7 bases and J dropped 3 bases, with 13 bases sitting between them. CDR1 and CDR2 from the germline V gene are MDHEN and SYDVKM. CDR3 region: CASTPPGIYNEQFF. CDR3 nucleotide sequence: TGTGCCAGCACCCCCCCAGGAATCTACAATGAGCAGTTCTTC. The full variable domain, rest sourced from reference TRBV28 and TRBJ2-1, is DVKVTQSSRYLVKRTGEKVFLECVQDMDHENMFWYRQDPGLGLRLIYFSYDVKMKEKGDIPEGYSVSREKKERFSLILESASTNQTSMYLCASTPPGIYNEQFFGPGTRLTVL.

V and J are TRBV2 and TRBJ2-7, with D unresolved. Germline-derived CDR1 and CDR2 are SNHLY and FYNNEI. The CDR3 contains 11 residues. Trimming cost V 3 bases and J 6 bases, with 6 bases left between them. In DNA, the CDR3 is TGTGCCAGCAGTGATGCGTTCGAGCAGTACTTC. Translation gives CASSDAFEQYF.

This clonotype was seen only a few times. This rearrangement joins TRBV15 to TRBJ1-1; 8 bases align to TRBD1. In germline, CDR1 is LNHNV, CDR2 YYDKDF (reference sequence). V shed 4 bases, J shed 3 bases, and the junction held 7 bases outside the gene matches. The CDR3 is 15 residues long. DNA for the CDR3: TGTGCCACCAGCACCCGGGACAGGTTCGACACTGAAGCTTTCTTT. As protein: CATSTRDRFDTEAFF. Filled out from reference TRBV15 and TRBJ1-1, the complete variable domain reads DAMVIQNPRYQVTQFGKPVTLSCSQTLNHNVMYWYQQKSSQAPKLLFHYYDKDFNNEADTPDNFQSRRPNTSFCFLDIRSPGLGDTAMYLCATSTRDRFDTEAFFGQGTRLTVV.

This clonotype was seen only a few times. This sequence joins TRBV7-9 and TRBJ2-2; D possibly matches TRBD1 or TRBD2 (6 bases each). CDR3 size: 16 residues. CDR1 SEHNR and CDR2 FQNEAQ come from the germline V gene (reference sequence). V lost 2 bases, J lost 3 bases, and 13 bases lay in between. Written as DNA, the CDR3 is TGTGCCAGCAGCTTACGACGTAGGGGGGACACCGGGGAGCTGTTTTTT. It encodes CASSLRRRGDTGELFF.

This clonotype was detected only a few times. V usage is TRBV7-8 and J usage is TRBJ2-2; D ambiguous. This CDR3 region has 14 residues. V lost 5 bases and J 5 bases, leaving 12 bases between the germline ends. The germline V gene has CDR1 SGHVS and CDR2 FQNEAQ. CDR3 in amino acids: CASSLPQATGELFF. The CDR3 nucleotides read TGTGCCAGCAGCCTACCCCAGGCGACCGGGGAGCTGTTTTTT.

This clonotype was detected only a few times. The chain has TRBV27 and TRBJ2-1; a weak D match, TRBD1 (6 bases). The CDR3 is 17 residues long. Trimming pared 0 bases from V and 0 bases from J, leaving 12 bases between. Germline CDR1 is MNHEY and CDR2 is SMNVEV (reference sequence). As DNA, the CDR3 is TGTGCCAGCAGTTTATCGGGGCAGGGGAGCTCCTACAATGAGCAGTTCTTC. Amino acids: CASSLSGQGSSYNEQFF.

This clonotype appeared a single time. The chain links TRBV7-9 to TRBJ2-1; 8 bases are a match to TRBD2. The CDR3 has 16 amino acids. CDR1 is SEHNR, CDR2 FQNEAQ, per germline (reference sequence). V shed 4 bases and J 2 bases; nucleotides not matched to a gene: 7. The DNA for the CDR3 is TGTGCCAGCAGCTGGCGGGTGCGGGGGGCCTACAATGAGCAGTTCTTC. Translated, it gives CASSWRVRGAYNEQFF. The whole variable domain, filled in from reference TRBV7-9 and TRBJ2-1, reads DTGVSQNPRHKITKRGQNVTFRCDPISEHNRLYWYRQTLGQGPEFLTYFQNEAQLEKSRLLSDRFSAERPKGSFSTLEIQRTEQGDSAMYLCASSWRVRGAYNEQFFGPGTRLTVL.

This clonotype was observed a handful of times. In DNA form, the CDR3 reads TGCAGTGCTAGAGTCACCTCTAGCGCTACGCAGTATTTT. The encoded protein is CSARVTSSATQYF. This chain joins TRBV20-1 and TRBJ2-3, with D possibly matching TRBD2 (6 bases). The length of the CDR3 is 13 residues. Deletions cut 1 base from V and 8 bases from J, with 13 bases between. Germline values: CDR1 DFQATT, CDR2 SNEGSKA (reference sequence).

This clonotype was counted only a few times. The CDR3, as DNA: TGCGCCAGCAGCTTGGTCGCTCGGGACAGAACCTCTGGAAACACCATATATTTT. This encodes CASSLVARDRTSGNTIYF. The V call is TRBV5-1, the J call TRBJ1-3; TRBD1 aligns across 7 bases. V shed 0 bases, J shed 0 bases, and the junction held 9 bases outside the gene matches. Germline V lookup: CDR1 SGHRS, CDR2 YFSETQ. CDR3 size: 18 residues.

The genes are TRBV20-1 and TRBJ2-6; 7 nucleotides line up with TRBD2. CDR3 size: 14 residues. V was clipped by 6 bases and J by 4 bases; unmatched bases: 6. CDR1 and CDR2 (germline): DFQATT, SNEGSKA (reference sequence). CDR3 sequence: CSALGGPGANVLTF. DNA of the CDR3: TGCAGTGCGTTGGGAGGGCCCGGGGCCAACGTCCTGACTTTC.

The CDR3 here is CASSPGGGYDNQPQHF. CDR3 DNA sequence: TGTGCCAGCAGCCCCGGCGGGGGTTATGACAATCAGCCCCAGCATTTT. The rearrangement joins TRBV27 to TRBJ1-5, with TRBD1 as a possible D gene (5 bases). Per the germline V gene, CDR1 is MNHEY and CDR2 is SMNVEV (reference sequence). The V end was cut by 6 bases, the J end by 3 bases, with 18 bases between. The CDR3 loop spans 16 amino acids.

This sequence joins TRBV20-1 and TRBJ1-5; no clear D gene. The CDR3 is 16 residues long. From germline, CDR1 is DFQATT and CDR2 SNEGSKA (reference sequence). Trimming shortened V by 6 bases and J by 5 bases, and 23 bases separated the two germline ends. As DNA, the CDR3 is TGCAGTGCCCCCCCCGTGGGAGGGTTCAGGTATCAGCCCCAGCATTTT. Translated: CSAPPVGGFRYQPQHF.

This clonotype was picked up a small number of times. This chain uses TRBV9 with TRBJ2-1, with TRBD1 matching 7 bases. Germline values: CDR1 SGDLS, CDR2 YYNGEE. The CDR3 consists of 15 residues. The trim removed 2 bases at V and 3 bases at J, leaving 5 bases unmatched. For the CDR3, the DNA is TGTGCCAGCAGCGTTTCAGGGGGATTCTACAATGAGCAGTTCTTC. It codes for CASSVSGGFYNEQFF.

In DNA, the CDR3 is TGTGCCAGCAGCACTAGTACAGGGAACACTGAAGCTTTCTTT. Translating gives CASSTSTGNTEAFF. The chain joins TRBV7-6 to TRBJ1-1; D possibly corresponds to TRBD1 (5 bases). The CDR3 spans 14 residues. Looked up from germline, CDR1 is SGHVS and CDR2 is FNYEAQ. The V gene lost 5 bases and the J gene lost 1 base, with 11 bases spanning the gap.

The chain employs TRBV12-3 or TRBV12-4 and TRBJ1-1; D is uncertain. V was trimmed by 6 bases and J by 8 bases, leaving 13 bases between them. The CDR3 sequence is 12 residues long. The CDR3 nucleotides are TGTGCCAGCAGCCCCACGGCTCGGGAAGCTTTCTTT. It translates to CASSPTAREAFF.

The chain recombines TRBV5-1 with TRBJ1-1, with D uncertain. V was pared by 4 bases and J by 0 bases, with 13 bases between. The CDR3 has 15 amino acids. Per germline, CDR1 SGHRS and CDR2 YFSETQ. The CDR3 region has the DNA TGCGCCAGCAGCGATCCGACGGACCTGAACACTGAAGCTTTCTTT. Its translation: CASSDPTDLNTEAFF.

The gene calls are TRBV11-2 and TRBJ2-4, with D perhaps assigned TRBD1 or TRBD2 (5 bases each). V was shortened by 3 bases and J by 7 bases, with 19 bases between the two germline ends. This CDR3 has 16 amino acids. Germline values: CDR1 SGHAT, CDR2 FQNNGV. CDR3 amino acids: CASSFGIGEGFNIQYF. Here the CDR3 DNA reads TGTGCCAGCAGCTTCGGCATCGGAGAGGGGTTTAACATTCAGTACTTC.

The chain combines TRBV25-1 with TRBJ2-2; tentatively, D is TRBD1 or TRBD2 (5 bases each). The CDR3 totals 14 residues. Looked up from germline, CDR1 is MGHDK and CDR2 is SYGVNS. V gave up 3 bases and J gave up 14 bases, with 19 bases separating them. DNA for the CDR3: TGTGCCAGCAGTGATAAGGGGTTCACCGGGGTCCTGTTTTTT. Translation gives CASSDKGFTGVLFF. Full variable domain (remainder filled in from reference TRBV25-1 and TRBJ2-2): EADIYQTPRYLVIGTGKKITLECSQTMGHDKMYWYQQDPGMELHLIHYSYGVNSTEKGDLSSESTVSRIRTEHFPLTLESARPSHTSQYLCASSDKGFTGVLFFGEGSRLTVL.

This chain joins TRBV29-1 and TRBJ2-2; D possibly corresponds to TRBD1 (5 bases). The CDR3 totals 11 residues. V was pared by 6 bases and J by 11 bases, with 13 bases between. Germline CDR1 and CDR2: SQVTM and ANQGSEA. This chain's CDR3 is CSVNRGVELFF. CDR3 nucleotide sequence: TGCAGCGTCAATAGGGGCGTAGAGCTGTTTTTT.

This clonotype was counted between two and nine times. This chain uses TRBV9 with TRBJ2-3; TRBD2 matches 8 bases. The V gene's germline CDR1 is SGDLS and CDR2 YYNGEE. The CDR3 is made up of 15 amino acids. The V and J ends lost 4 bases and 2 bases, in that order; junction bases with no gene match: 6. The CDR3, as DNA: TGTGCCAGCAGCATGGTAGCGGGGCACACAGATACGCAGTATTTT. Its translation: CASSMVAGHTDTQYF.

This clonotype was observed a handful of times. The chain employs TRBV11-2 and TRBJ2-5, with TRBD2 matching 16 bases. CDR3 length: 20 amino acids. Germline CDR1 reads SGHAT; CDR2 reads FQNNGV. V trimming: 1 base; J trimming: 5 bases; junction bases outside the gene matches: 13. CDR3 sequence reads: CASSLVGTGLAGGPRETQYF. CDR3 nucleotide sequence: TGTGCCAGCAGCTTAGTCGGGACGGGACTAGCGGGGGGGCCACGGGAGACCCAGTACTTC.

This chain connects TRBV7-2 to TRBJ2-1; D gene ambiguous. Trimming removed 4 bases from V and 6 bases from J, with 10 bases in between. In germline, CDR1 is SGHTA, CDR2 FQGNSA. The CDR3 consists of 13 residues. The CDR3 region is CASSSQRGNEQFF. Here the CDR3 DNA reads TGTGCCAGCAGCTCCCAACGAGGCAATGAGCAGTTCTTC.